This T cell receptor beta chain was profiled in a study of blood T cell repertoires in COVID-19. The CDR3 covers 14 residues. V lost 3 bases, J lost 3 bases, and 11 bases lay in between. The germline V gene has CDR1 SNHLY and CDR2 FYNNEI. Authors' analysis steps: Reference gene primer amplification gave estimated nucleated cell counts. Using immunoSEQ multiplex PCR, the repertoire was profiled, and TCRdb retains in-frame clones only, with some absent. V, J and clone size are those of that table, while D and trimming were read from the DNA. Among tens of thousands of clones listed, 80% to 90% were seen once.

Sequencing was performed on peripheral blood. This receptor was obtained from a human donor in a cohort sampled during active COVID-19. V is TRBV2 and J is TRBJ1-1; no clear D gene. CDR3 bases: TGTGCCAGCAGTGATCCCAGGCCTGACACTGAAGCTTTCTTT. This translates into CASSDPRPDTEAFF.